This is a list of T cell receptor beta chains from one sample in a study of relationships among human T cell subsets. MiXCR, run by TCRdb on the multiplex PCR reads, gives a single entry per CDR3 protein. The table records about 15,000 distinct CDR3 sequences, about three fifths of them present only once. The sequenced material came from total T cells sorted from blood. The receptors stem from a middle-aged man in good health. CDR3s include the opening cysteine and the closing phenylalanine or tryptophan. Each record gives: clone size, J gene, V gene, D gene, CDR3 protein, CDR3 DNA. A D gene is named only where the DNA matches it firmly. Clone size is given for some rows only: seen once, a few or many times, or a class if the clone is expanded.

>.|TRBJ2-3|TRBV11-2|.
CASSLDLWSADTQYF
TGTGCCAGCAGCTTAGATCTATGGTCCGCAGATACGCAGTATTTT
>.|TRBJ2-7|TRBV7-9|TRBD2
CASSRPQLAVEGREQYF
TGTGCCAGCAGCCGTCCTCAGCTAGCGGTAGAGGGTCGCGAGCAGTACTTC
>.|TRBJ2-1|TRBV12-3/TRBV12-4|.
CASSGTYNEQFF
TGTGCCAGCAGTGGGACCTACAATGAGCAGTTCTTC
>once|TRBJ2-2|TRBV7-9|TRBD1
CASSLDGTATGELFF
TGTGCCAGCAGCTTAGATGGGACAGCCACCGGGGAGCTGTTTTTT
>.|TRBJ1-1|TRBV20-1|.
CSARDGNGLNTEAFF
TGCAGTGCTAGAGATGGGAACGGTTTGAACACTGAAGCTTTCTTT
>few|TRBJ2-1|TRBV28|TRBD2
CASIGGSASYNEQFF
TGTGCCAGCATCGGCGGGAGTGCCTCCTACAATGAGCAGTTCTTC
>.|TRBJ2-7|TRBV21-1|.
CASSTYEQYF
TGTGCCAGCAGCACTTACGAGCAGTACTTC
>few|TRBJ1-4|TRBV20-1|.
CSASEPGPRGKLFF
TGCAGTGCTAGTGAACCGGGTCCCAGGGGAAAACTGTTTTTT
>.|TRBJ2-7|TRBV7-9|.
CASSLVPWEQYF
TGTGCCAGCAGCTTAGTCCCGTGGGAGCAGTACTTC
>few|TRBJ1-5|TRBV6-4|.
CASSDREGQPQHF
TGTGCCAGCAGTGATCGGGAGGGTCAGCCCCAGCATTTT
>.|TRBJ2-3|TRBV7-8|.
CASGKRDTQYF
TGTGCCAGCGGCAAGAGGGATACGCAGTATTTT
>few|TRBJ1-1|TRBV20-1|.
CSATDRNTEAFF
TGCAGTGCCACGGACAGGAACACTGAAGCTTTCTTT
>.|TRBJ2-1|TRBV11-2|.
CASSLEVGADYNEQFF
TGTGCCAGCAGCTTAGAAGTGGGAGCTGATTACAATGAGCAGTTCTTC
>.|TRBJ2-1|TRBV20-1|.
CSAREGGAYNEQFF
TGCAGTGCCCGAGAGGGTGGCGCCTACAATGAGCAGTTCTTC
>.|TRBJ1-1|TRBV28|.
CASSPWGSGNTEAFF
TGTGCCAGCAGTCCCTGGGGGTCCGGGAACACTGAAGCTTTCTTT
>few|TRBJ2-3|TRBV7-9|TRBD2
CASSFRAGEGDTQYF
TGTGCCAGCAGCTTCCGGGCTGGGGAGGGGGATACGCAGTATTTT
>.|TRBJ2-3|TRBV6-1|TRBD2
CASSGLAGGPDTQYF
TGTGCCAGCAGTGGACTAGCGGGGGGGCCAGATACGCAGTATTTT
>.|TRBJ2-7|TRBV27|.
CASRRGQSYEQYF
TGTGCCAGCAGGAGAGGCCAGAGCTACGAGCAGTACTTC
>.|TRBJ1-1|TRBV7-9|.
CASSFPGGSTEAFF
TGTGCCAGCAGCTTCCCCGGGGGATCCACTGAAGCTTTCTTT
>.|TRBJ2-7|TRBV4-1|TRBD2
CASSQETKSQIAGNPEQYF
TGCGCCAGCAGCCAAGAAACGAAGAGTCAGATAGCGGGAAACCCGGAGCAGTACTTC
>.|TRBJ2-1|TRBV28|.
CASISHEGQFF
TGTGCCAGCATAAGCCACGAGGGGCAGTTCTTC
>.|TRBJ2-3|TRBV14|.
CASSQMGGYPSTDTQYF
TGTGCCAGCAGCCAAATGGGAGGTTACCCAAGCACAGATACGCAGTATTTT
>.|TRBJ2-1|TRBV6-6|TRBD2
CASSSPLAGGLRNEQFF
TGTGCCAGCAGTTCGCCCCTTGCGGGGGGGCTAAGGAATGAGCAGTTCTTC
>once|TRBJ2-5|TRBV20-1|TRBD2
CSARGGTSGQETQYF
TGCAGTGCTAGAGGCGGGACTAGCGGGCAAGAGACCCAGTACTTC
>.|TRBJ1-2|TRBV28|.
CASSVESNYGYTF
TGTGCCAGCAGTGTCGAATCTAACTATGGCTACACCTTC
>.|TRBJ2-5|TRBV6-6|.
CATLLLAQGTQYF
TGTGCCACCCTACTTCTTGCTCAGGGCACCCAGTACTTC
>.|TRBJ1-2|TRBV6-4|TRBD1
CASSDGGRGLNGYTF
TGTGCCAGCAGTGACGGGGGCAGGGGGCTTAATGGCTACACCTTC
>few|TRBJ1-5|TRBV12-3/TRBV12-4|.
CASSLAQQPQHF
TGTGCCAGCAGTTTGGCCCAACAGCCCCAGCATTTT
>.|TRBJ1-5|TRBV6-4|.
CASSDEYSNQPQHF
TGTGCCAGCAGTGACGAGTATAGCAATCAGCCCCAGCATTTT
>.|TRBJ2-1|TRBV20-1|TRBD2
CSARPPLAGGYNEQFF
TGCAGTGCTAGACCACCCTTAGCGGGAGGATACAATGAGCAGTTCTTC
>.|TRBJ2-1|TRBV2|TRBD1
CASSPPQGANEQFF
TGTGCCAGCAGCCCCCCGCAGGGGGCTAACGAGCAGTTCTTC
>.|TRBJ2-5|TRBV5-1|.
CASSRGPSEETQYF
TGCGCCAGCAGCCGGGGACCCTCGGAGGAGACCCAGTACTTC
>.|TRBJ2-3|TRBV27|TRBD1
CASSARDRKDTQYF
TGTGCCAGCAGTGCCCGGGACAGAAAAGATACGCAGTATTTT
>.|TRBJ2-1|TRBV12-5|.
CASARGGGYNEQFF
TGTGCTAGTGCCCGCGGAGGGGGATACAATGAGCAGTTCTTC
>.|TRBJ2-2|TRBV2|TRBD1
CASRQGAQNTGELFF
TGTGCCAGCAGACAGGGGGCCCAAAACACCGGGGAGCTGTTTTTT
>.|TRBJ2-7|TRBV6-6|TRBD1
CASKTTDRAVNEQYF
TGTGCCAGCAAGACTACCGACAGGGCAGTCAACGAGCAGTACTTC
>.|TRBJ1-2|TRBV12-3/TRBV12-4|.
CASSEGGGGYGYTF
TGTGCCAGCAGTGAGGGAGGGGGAGGCTATGGCTACACCTTC
>.|TRBJ2-5|TRBV11-2|TRBD2
CASSPIRLAGEETQYF
TGTGCCAGCAGCCCGATTCGACTAGCGGGGGAGGAGACCCAGTACTTC
>.|TRBJ2-2|TRBV2|.
CASSGRDRFTGELFF
TGTGCCAGCAGTGGACGCGACAGATTCACCGGGGAGCTGTTTTTT
>.|TRBJ2-5|TRBV12-3/TRBV12-4|.
CASSLFGEMETQYF
TGTGCCAGCAGTTTATTCGGGGAGATGGAGACCCAGTACTTC
>.|TRBJ1-1|TRBV7-9|.
CASSPGGNTEAFF
TGTGCCAGCAGTCCCGGCGGGAACACTGAAGCTTTCTTT
>few|TRBJ2-3|TRBV6-1|.
CASRAYGNTDTQYF
TGTGCCAGCAGAGCTTACGGTAACACAGATACGCAGTATTTT
>.|TRBJ2-1|TRBV7-3|.
CASSLTAGLSYNEQFF
TGTGCCAGCAGCTTAACCGCGGGACTCAGCTACAATGAGCAGTTCTTC